The 29 T cell receptor beta chains below all came from one sample that was sequenced in a study of radiotherapy plus CTLA-4 blockade in lung cancer (dated by TCRdb to the late 2010s). Library generation was performed with the immunoSEQ multiplex PCR assay. TCRdb obtained this table from immuneACCESS and retained in-frame rearrangements with V and J assigned. These tables miss some clones; where compared with another copy, unresolved V genes account for less than half of the shortfall, and the remainder is unexplained. This sample is represented by roughly 46,000 clones; around 77% of them were singletons. The ten largest account for more than 6.5% of the sample. Source: peripheral blood, taken from a patient treated with radiotherapy plus ipilimumab. The source of these receptors is a human donor with non-small cell lung cancer who had stable disease on radiotherapy plus ipilimumab.

The rearrangement uses TRBV7-9 and TRBJ1-3; the D gene is possibly TRBD1 (5 bases). The CDR3 runs 17 residues. Germline assignment: CDR1 SEHNR and CDR2 FQNEAQ (reference sequence). V lost 5 bases and J lost 0, with 17 bases in between. CDR3 sequence reads: CASSPLVGGDSGNTIYF. The CDR3 nucleotides read TGTGCCAGCAGCCCCCTTGTGGGAGGGGACTCTGGAAACACCATATATTTT.

J is TRBJ1-6 and V is TRBV6-5, with 7 bases matching TRBD1. This CDR3 contains 15 residues. Germline lookup yields CDR1 MNHEY and CDR2 SVGAGI. V shed 5 bases, J shed 4 bases, and the junction held 5 bases outside the gene matches. The CDR3 loop reads CASSQGQDYNSPLHF. The CDR3 DNA sequence: TGTGCCAGCAGTCAAGGACAGGATTATAATTCACCCCTCCACTTT.

V usage is TRBV6-5 and J usage is TRBJ2-1; D may be TRBD1 (6 bases). The CDR3 totals 14 residues. The germline V gene has CDR1 MNHEY and CDR2 SVGAGI. V dropped 5 bases and J dropped 2 bases, with 10 bases sitting between them. The CDR3 region has the DNA TGTGCCAGCAGTGAAAGGACAGCCTACAATGAGCAGTTCTTC. It translates to CASSERTAYNEQFF.

This rearrangement joins TRBV6-1 to TRBJ1-2; D call uncertain. CDR3 length: 12 residues. Germline CDR1 reads MNHNS; CDR2 reads SASEGT. Deletions cut 1 base from V and 7 bases from J, with 7 bases between. This CDR3 is CASSEGTVGYTF. The DNA of the CDR3 is TGTGCCAGCAGTGAAGGGACGGTTGGCTACACCTTC.

The chain combines TRBV6-5 with TRBJ1-2; weak D call: TRBD1 (6 bases). The germline V gene encodes CDR1 MNHEY and CDR2 SVGAGI. Trimming removed 6 bases from V and 9 bases from J, with 20 bases in between. The CDR3 is 14 amino acids. This CDR3 is CASRSEGGAKSYTF. CDR3 nucleotide sequence: TGTGCCAGCAGATCGGAGGGGGGCGCTAAGAGCTACACCTTC.

This clone has only a few counts. The chain combines TRBV29-1 with TRBJ1-2; D call uncertain. Germline V gene lookup returns CDR1 SQVTM and CDR2 ANQGSEA. The germline V and J ends were trimmed by 1 base and 7 bases, with 1 base remaining between them. This CDR3 is 9 amino acids long. This CDR3 reads CSVEGGYTF. In DNA form, the CDR3 reads TGCAGCGTTGAAGGTGGCTACACCTTC.

The rearrangement uses TRBV4-2 and TRBJ1-5, with TRBD1 matching 10 bases. The CDR3 extends over 16 amino acids. CDR1 is LGHNA and CDR2 is YNFKEQ in the germline V gene. With 0 bases clipped from V and 6 bases from J, the junction kept 5 bases outside the gene matches. The CDR3 region has the DNA TGTGCCAGCAGCCAAGATCATGGGACAGGGGCTCAGCCCCAGCATTTT. It encodes CASSQDHGTGAQPQHF.

This clone was detected only a few times. The chain combines TRBV28 with TRBJ1-2; TRBD1 is a possible D gene (5 bases). Looked up from germline, CDR1 is MDHEN and CDR2 is SYDVKM. V lost 5 bases, J lost 7 bases, and 8 bases lay in between. The CDR3 covers 11 residues. In DNA, the CDR3 is TGTGCCAGCAGTCCCAGGGTTGGCTACACCTTC. This codes for CASSPRVGYTF.

This clone has just a few counts. V is TRBV7-9 and J is TRBJ1-5; 9 bases fit TRBD1. The CDR3 totals 15 residues. Germline V gives CDR1 SEHNR, CDR2 FQNEAQ (reference sequence). V was clipped by 4 bases and J by 4 bases; unmatched bases: 5. CDR3 in amino acids: CASSWAGTGNQPQHF. The CDR3, as DNA: TGTGCCAGCAGCTGGGCGGGGACAGGGAATCAGCCCCAGCATTTT.

The V gene is TRBV4-2, the J gene TRBJ2-3; TRBD2 matches at 11 bases. The J segment lost 4 bases and the V segment lost 1 base, leaving 10 bases of the junction unmatched. CDR3 length: 18 amino acids. From germline, CDR1 is LGHNA and CDR2 YNFKEQ. CDR3 DNA sequence: TGTGCCAGCAGCCAAGTTTCCTTAGCGGGGGGGCCGTCAGATACGCAGTATTTT. The encoded protein is CASSQVSLAGGPSDTQYF.

The rearrangement links TRBV19 to TRBJ1-1; D is ambiguous. Trimming took off 7 bases at V and 3 bases at J, with 12 bases between the two ends. CDR1 is LNHDA and CDR2 is SQIVND in the germline V gene (reference sequence). The CDR3 is 13 residues long. The CDR3 DNA sequence: TGTGCCAGTAACATACACGGAGACACTGAAGCTTTCTTT. Translation gives CASNIHGDTEAFF. The whole variable domain, filled in from reference TRBV19 and TRBJ1-1, reads DGGITQSPKYLFRKEGQNVTLSCEQNLNHDAMYWYRQDPGQGLRLIYYSQIVNDFQKGDIAEGYSVSREKKESFPLTVTSAQKNPTAFYLCASNIHGDTEAFFGQGTRLTVV.

The gene calls are TRBV6-6 and TRBJ1-6; a weak D match, TRBD1 (6 bases). CDR1 and CDR2 (germline): MNHNY, SVGAGI (reference sequence). The ends were cut back, 4 bases at V and 10 bases at J, with 14 bases in the middle. The CDR3 runs to 14 residues. Here the CDR3 reads CASSLQGFGSPLHF. Here the CDR3 DNA reads TGTGCCAGCAGTTTACAGGGTTTTGGGTCACCCCTCCACTTT.

The DNA of the CDR3 is TGTGCCAGCAGCCCGGGACAGGGAAGTTATGGCTACACCTTC. Translating it yields CASSPGQGSYGYTF. V and J are TRBV5-4 and TRBJ1-2, with TRBD1 matching over 9 bases. Germline V gene data show CDR1 as SGHNT and CDR2 as YYREEE (reference sequence). With V trimmed by 4 bases and J by 5 bases, 6 bases remained unmatched. The length of the CDR3 is 14 residues.

The chain combines TRBV9 with TRBJ1-2; D is unresolved. This CDR3 is built from 16 residues. Germline V gene sequence: CDR1 SGDLS, CDR2 YYNGEE. V lost 4 bases to trimming and J lost 0 bases, with 16 bases between them. CDR3 protein: CASSPRSRVTNYGYTF. In DNA, the CDR3 is TGTGCCAGCAGCCCTCGTAGCCGGGTCACTAACTATGGCTACACCTTC.

The gene calls are TRBV5-5 and TRBJ2-2; D gene uncertain. With 0 bases removed from V and 4 bases from J, the gap between germline ends came to 22 bases. This CDR3 has 19 residues. Per germline, CDR1 SGHKS and CDR2 YYEKEE (reference sequence). CDR3 DNA sequence: TGTGCCAGCAGCTTGGAATTCGGTACAGCGCTTAGTGGCACCGGGGAGCTGTTTTTT. Encoded protein: CASSLEFGTALSGTGELFF.

This chain links TRBV4-3 with TRBJ2-1; the D gene is possibly TRBD2 (6 bases). The CDR3 runs 14 residues. Trimming cost V 1 base and J 9 bases, with 13 bases left between them. Germline V gene sequence: CDR1 LGHNA, CDR2 YSLEER. CDR3 nucleotides: TGCGCCAGCAGCCAAGCGGAGGGAAGGGTTGAGCAGTTCTTC. This encodes CASSQAEGRVEQFF.

The rearrangement links TRBV7-2 to TRBJ1-5; maybe TRBD1 (5 bases). Germline V lookup: CDR1 SGHTA, CDR2 FQGNSA. V was clipped by 1 base and J by 1 base, with 17 bases between them. The CDR3 is 18 residues long. CDR3 DNA: TGTGCCAGCAGCTTAGTGTTTGCTGGGGCGATCAGCAATCAGCCCCAGCATTTT. It yields the protein CASSLVFAGAISNQPQHF. The full variable domain, with the rest looked up from reference TRBV7-2 and TRBJ1-5, is GAGVSQSPSNKVTEKGKDVELRCDPISGHTALYWYRQSLGQGLEFLIYFQGNSAPDKSGLPSDRFSAERTGGSVSTLTIQRTQQEDSAVYLCASSLVFAGAISNQPQHFGDGTRLSIL.

The chain combines TRBV30 with TRBJ1-1; D call uncertain. The V end was cut by 5 bases, the J end by 5 bases, with 12 bases between. CDR1 is GTSNPN and CDR2 is SVGIG in the germline V gene (reference sequence). This CDR3 region has 12 residues. The CDR3 loop is CAWGRERTEAFF. CDR3 nucleotide sequence: TGTGCCTGGGGTAGGGAGAGGACTGAAGCTTTCTTT.

V and J are TRBV2 and TRBJ1-2; perhaps TRBD1 as D (5 bases). This CDR3 contains 14 residues. Germline CDR1 SNHLY, CDR2 FYNNEI. V shed 2 bases and J shed 4 bases, with 11 bases lying between them. The CDR3 is CASSEQGRVYGYTF. In nucleotides, the CDR3 is TGTGCCAGCAGTGAACAGGGACGAGTCTATGGCTACACCTTC.

The V gene is TRBV10-3, the J gene TRBJ1-6; no clear D gene. CDR1 is ENHRY, CDR2 SYGVKD, per germline. Trimming took 4 bases from V and 4 from J, leaving 8 bases between them. The length of the CDR3 is 14 residues. The CDR3 DNA is TGTGCCATCAGTGGTCCAGATTATAATTCACCCCTCCACTTT. Protein product: CAISGPDYNSPLHF.

The V call is TRBV5-1, the J call TRBJ2-3, with D tentatively TRBD1 or TRBD2 (6 bases each). The CDR3 covers 14 residues. Trimming cost V 7 bases and J 1 base, with 13 bases left between them. Germline CDR1 is SGHRS and CDR2 is YFSETQ. This chain's CDR3 is CASSFGGRTDTQYF. CDR3 DNA: TGCGCCAGCTCCTTCGGGGGCCGCACAGATACGCAGTATTTT.

The chain links TRBV6-5 to TRBJ1-3; D uncertain. Germline V gene lookup returns CDR1 MNHEY and CDR2 SVGAGI. Trimming removed 8 bases from V and 0 bases from J, with 5 bases in between. The CDR3 is 12 residues long. The CDR3 region is CASATSGNTIYF. CDR3 sequence (DNA): TGTGCCAGCGCTACCTCTGGAAACACCATATATTTT.

This clone has only one observation. The chain links TRBV5-4 to TRBJ1-1; D is ambiguous. Looked up from germline, CDR1 is SGHNT and CDR2 is YYREEE (reference sequence). This CDR3 spans 16 amino acids. V was pared by 1 base and J by 5 bases, with 18 bases between. The CDR3 region is CASSLRRVGKGTEAFF. CDR3 DNA sequence: TGTGCCAGCAGCTTGAGGAGGGTGGGTAAGGGAACTGAAGCTTTCTTT.

The gene calls are TRBV19 and TRBJ1-2; TRBD1 matches 7 bases. CDR3 length equals 14 residues. From germline, CDR1 is LNHDA and CDR2 SQIVND (reference sequence). V lost 0 bases, J lost 6 bases, and 4 bases stayed unmatched. This CDR3 reads CASSIDWDSNGYTF. The DNA for the CDR3 is TGTGCCAGTAGTATAGATTGGGACAGTAATGGCTACACCTTC.

This sequence joins TRBV7-8 and TRBJ1-1, with D uncertain. In germline, CDR1 is SGHVS, CDR2 FQNEAQ. Trimming removed 5 bases at V and 2 bases at J, with 12 bases between. CDR3 size: 14 residues. DNA for the CDR3: TGTGCCAGCAGCCCGAACACTATAAACACTGAAGCTTTCTTT. This encodes CASSPNTINTEAFF.

This chain uses TRBV6-1 with TRBJ2-5; a possible D gene is TRBD2 (5 bases). CDR3 size: 15 residues. The ends were cut back, 5 bases at V and 2 bases at J, with 15 bases in the middle. The germline V gene encodes CDR1 MNHNS and CDR2 SASEGT. CDR3 in DNA: TGTGCCAGCAGTCGGACTTCTGGTCGTCAAGAGACCCAGTACTTC. This translates into CASSRTSGRQETQYF.

The chain joins TRBV5-7 to TRBJ1-1; D possibly corresponds to TRBD1 (6 bases). TRBV5-7 is filed as an ORF, its function uncertain. V was trimmed by 0 bases and J by 5 bases, leaving 11 bases between them. The CDR3 is 14 amino acids. The CDR3 region has the DNA TGTGCCAGCAGCTTGGGGCTAGGGGGAACTGAAGCTTTCTTT. Its protein is CASSLGLGGTEAFF.

V is TRBV11-3 and J is TRBJ2-5; D possibly corresponds to TRBD1 (6 bases). V was cut by 5 bases and J by 2 bases, with 15 bases left in between. In germline, CDR1 is SGHNT, CDR2 YENEEA. The CDR3 has 15 residues. CDR3 protein: CASSGTGSRQETQYF. CDR3 nucleotide sequence: TGTGCCAGCAGCGGCACAGGGAGTCGGCAAGAGACCCAGTACTTC.

The chain employs TRBV7-9 and TRBJ1-6; D not certain. The ends were cut back, 1 base at V and 7 bases at J, with 8 bases in the middle. This CDR3 has 14 amino acids. Germline lookup yields CDR1 SEHNR and CDR2 FQNEAQ (reference sequence). CDR3 amino acids: CASSLGGLNSPLHF. CDR3 DNA: TGTGCCAGCAGCTTAGGAGGGTTGAATTCACCCCTCCACTTT.